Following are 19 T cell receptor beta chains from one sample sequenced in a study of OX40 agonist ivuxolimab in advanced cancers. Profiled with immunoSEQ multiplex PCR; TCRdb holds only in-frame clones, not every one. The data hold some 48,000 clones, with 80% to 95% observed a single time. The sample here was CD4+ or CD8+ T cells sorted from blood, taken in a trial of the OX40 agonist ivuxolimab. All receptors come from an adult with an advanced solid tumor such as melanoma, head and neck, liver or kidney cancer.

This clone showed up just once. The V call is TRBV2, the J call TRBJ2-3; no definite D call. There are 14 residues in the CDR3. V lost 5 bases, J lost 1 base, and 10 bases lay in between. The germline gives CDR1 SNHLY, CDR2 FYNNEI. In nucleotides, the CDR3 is TGTGCCAGCAGTTACCTTGGAGGCACAGATACGCAGTATTTT. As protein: CASSYLGGTDTQYF.

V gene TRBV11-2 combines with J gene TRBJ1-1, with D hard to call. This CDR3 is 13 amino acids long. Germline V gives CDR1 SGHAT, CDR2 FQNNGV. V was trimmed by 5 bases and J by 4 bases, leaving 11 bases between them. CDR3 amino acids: CASSGEWGTEAFF. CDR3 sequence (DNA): TGTGCCAGCAGCGGGGAATGGGGCACTGAAGCTTTCTTT.

CDR3: CASRWTDSYNEQFF. CDR3 DNA: TGTGCCAGCAGATGGACAGACTCCTACAATGAGCAGTTCTTC. This chain uses TRBV6-5 with TRBJ2-1, with a tentative D call TRBD1 (6 bases). The CDR3 is 14 residues long. V was trimmed by 6 bases and J by 0 bases, leaving 9 bases between them. The germline V gene has CDR1 MNHEY and CDR2 SVGAGI.

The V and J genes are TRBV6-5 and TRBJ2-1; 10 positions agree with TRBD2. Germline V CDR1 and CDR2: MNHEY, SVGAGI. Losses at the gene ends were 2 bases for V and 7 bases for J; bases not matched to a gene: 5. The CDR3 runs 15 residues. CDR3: CASSYLSGGANEQFF. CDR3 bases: TGTGCCAGCAGTTACCTCAGCGGGGGGGCGAATGAGCAGTTCTTC.

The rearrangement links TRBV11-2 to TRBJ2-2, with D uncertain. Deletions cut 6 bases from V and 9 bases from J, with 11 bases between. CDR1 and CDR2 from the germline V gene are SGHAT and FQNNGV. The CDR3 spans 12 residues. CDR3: CASRLDLRELFF. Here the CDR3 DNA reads TGTGCCAGCAGGCTGGACCTCCGGGAGCTGTTTTTT.

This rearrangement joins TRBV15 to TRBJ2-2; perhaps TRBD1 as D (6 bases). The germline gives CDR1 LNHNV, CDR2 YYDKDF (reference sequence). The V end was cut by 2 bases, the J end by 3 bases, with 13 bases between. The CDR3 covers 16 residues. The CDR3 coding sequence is TGTGCCACCAGCAGACTCCAGGACAGTTACACCGGGGAGCTGTTTTTT. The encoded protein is CATSRLQDSYTGELFF.

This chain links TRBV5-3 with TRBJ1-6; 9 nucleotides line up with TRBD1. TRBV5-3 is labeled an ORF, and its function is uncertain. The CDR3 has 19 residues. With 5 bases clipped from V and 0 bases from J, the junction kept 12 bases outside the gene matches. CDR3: CARRARGQGEGSYNSPLHF. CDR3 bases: TGTGCCAGAAGGGCGCGGGGACAGGGAGAGGGCTCCTATAATTCACCCCTCCACTTT.

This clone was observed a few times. The CDR3 region is CASSYLLGQETQYF. CDR3 nucleotide sequence: TGTGCCAGCAGTTACCTACTAGGCCAAGAGACCCAGTACTTC. The chain has TRBV6-5 and TRBJ2-5; D is possibly TRBD2 (5 bases). V lost 2 bases and J lost 1, with 8 bases in between. The germline V gene has CDR1 MNHEY and CDR2 SVGAGI. CDR3 length: 14 amino acids.

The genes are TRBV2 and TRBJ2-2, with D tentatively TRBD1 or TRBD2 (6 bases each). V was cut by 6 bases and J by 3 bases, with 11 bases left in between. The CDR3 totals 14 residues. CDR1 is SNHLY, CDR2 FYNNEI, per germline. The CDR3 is CASRSGAYTGELFF. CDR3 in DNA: TGTGCCAGCAGATCGGGGGCCTACACCGGGGAGCTGTTTTTT. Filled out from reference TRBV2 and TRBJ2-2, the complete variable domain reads EPEVTQTPSHQVTQMGQEVILRCVPISNHLYFYWYRQILGQKVEFLVSFYNNEISEKSEIFDDQFSVERPDGSNFTLKIRSTKLEDSAMYFCASRSGAYTGELFFGEGSRLTVL.

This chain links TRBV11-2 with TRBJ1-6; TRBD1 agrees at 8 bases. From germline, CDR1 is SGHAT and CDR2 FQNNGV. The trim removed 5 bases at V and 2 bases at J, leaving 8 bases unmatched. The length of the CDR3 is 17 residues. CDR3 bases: TGTGCCAGCAGCCTCCCTCGGACAGGGCCCTATAATTCACCCCTCCACTTT. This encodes CASSLPRTGPYNSPLHF.

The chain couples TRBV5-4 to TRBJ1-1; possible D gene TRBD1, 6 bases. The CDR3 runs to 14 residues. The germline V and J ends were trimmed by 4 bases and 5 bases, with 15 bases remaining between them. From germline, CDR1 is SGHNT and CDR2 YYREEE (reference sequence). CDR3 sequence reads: CASSRRGRSTEAFF. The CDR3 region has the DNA TGTGCCAGCAGCCGCAGGGGCAGGAGTACTGAAGCTTTCTTT. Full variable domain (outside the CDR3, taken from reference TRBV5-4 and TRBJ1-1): ETGVTQSPTHLIKTRGQQVTLRCSSQSGHNTVSWYQQALGQGPQFIFQYYREEENGRGNFPPRFSGLQFPNYSSELNVNALELDDSALYLCASSRRGRSTEAFFGQGTRLTVV.

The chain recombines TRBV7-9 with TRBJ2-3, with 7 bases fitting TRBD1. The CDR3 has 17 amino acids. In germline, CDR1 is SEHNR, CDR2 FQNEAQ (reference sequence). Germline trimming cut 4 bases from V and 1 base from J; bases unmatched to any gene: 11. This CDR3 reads CASSSPLGTDRTDTQYF. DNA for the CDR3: TGTGCCAGCAGCTCACCCCTCGGGACAGACCGCACAGATACGCAGTATTTT.

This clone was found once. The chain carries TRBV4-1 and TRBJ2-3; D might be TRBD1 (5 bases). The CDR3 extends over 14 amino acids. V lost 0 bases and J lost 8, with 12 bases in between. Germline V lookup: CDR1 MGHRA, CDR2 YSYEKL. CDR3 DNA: TGCGCCAGCAGCCAAGATCTTGGGGCCCCTACGCAGTATTTT. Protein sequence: CASSQDLGAPTQYF.

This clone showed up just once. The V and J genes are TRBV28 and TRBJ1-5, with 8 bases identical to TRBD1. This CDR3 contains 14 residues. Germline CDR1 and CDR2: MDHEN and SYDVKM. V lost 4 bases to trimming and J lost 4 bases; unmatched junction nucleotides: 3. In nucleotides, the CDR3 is TGTGCCAGCAGTTCGGACAGGGCAAATCAGCCCCAGCATTTT. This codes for CASSSDRANQPQHF.

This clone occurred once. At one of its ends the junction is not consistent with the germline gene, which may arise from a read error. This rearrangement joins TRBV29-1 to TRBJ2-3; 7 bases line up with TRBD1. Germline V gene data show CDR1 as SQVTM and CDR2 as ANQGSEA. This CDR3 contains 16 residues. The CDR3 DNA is TGCAGTGTTGCGGCCGGGACAGTTGACTACACAGATACGCAGTATTTT. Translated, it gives CSVAAGTVDYTDTQYF.

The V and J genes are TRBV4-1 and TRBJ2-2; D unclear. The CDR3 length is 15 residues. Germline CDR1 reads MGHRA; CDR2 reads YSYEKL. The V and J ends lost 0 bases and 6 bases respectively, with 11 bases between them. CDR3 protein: CASSQDRLPAGELFF. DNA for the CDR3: TGCGCCAGCAGCCAAGACAGGCTCCCCGCCGGGGAGCTGTTTTTT.

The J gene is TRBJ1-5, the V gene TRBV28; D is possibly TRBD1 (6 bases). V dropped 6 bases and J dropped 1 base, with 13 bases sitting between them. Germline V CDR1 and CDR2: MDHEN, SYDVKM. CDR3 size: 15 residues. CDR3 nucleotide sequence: TGTGCCAGCAGATCGGGGGCCCTAAGCAATCAGCCCCAGCATTTT. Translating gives CASRSGALSNQPQHF.

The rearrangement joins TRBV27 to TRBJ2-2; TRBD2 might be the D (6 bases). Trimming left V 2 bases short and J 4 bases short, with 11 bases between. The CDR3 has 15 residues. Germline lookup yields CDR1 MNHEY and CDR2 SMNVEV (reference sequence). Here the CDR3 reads CASSLSQGGTGELFF. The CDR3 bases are TGTGCCAGCAGTTTAAGCCAGGGAGGCACCGGGGAGCTGTTTTTT.

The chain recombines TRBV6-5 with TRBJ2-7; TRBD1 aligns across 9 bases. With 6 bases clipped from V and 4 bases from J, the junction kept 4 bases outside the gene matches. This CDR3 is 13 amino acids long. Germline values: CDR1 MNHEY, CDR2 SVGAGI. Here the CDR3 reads CASSGQGSYEQYF. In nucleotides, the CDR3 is TGTGCCAGCAGCGGACAGGGGTCTTACGAGCAGTACTTC.